This T cell receptor beta chain was captured in a study of control samples from healthy donors and cancer patients. The repertoire was sequenced with immunoSEQ multiplex PCR; TCRdb's copy has only in-frame clones and lacks some. The sample shows some 200,000 clones, 75% to 95% of them seen only once. With 3 bases removed from V and 3 bases from J, the gap between germline ends came to 8 bases. The CDR3 spans 12 residues. Germline V gene lookup returns CDR1 DFQATT and CDR2 SNEGSKA (reference sequence). This TCR came from a woman aged 30 to 39 in good health. The gene calls are TRBV20-1 and TRBJ1-1; the D gene is possibly TRBD1 (5 bases). The sample consisted of blood. The CDR3 loop reads CSASRRDTEAFF. The DNA for the CDR3 is TGCAGTGCTAGTCGCAGGGACACTGAAGCTTTCTTT.